Listed below are T cell receptor beta chains from one sample, sequenced in a study of metastatic and nonmetastatic thyroid tumors. TCRdb re-analyzed the PCR reads using MiXCR. The sample gives roughly 30,000 clones, more than 15% of which show up once; roughly a tenth is in the top ten. The specimen was blood. The source of these receptors is a female donor with papillary thyroid cancer or a benign thyroid nodule (not recorded which). Some clones in this sample may be carry-over from other donors' samples. Both conserved end residues are part of each CDR3. A D gene is named only where the DNA matches it firmly. Not all rows give a size; the values are once, few, many and, for expanded clones, a class.

abundance: many
v_gene: TRBV6-1
j_gene: TRBJ2-2
d_gene: TRBD2
CDR3aa: CASSPSGAPGELFF
CDR3nt: TGTGCCAGCAGCCCGAGCGGGGCGCCCGGGGAGCTGTTTTTT

abundance: NA
v_gene: TRBV18
j_gene: TRBJ1-1
d_gene: TRBD1
CDR3aa: CASSPTGEPDGFF
CDR3nt: TGTGCCAGCTCACCAACAGGGGAACCGGATGGTTTCTTT

abundance: NA
v_gene: TRBV6-1
j_gene: TRBJ2-7
d_gene: NA
CDR3aa: CASSPRTRDYEQYF
CDR3nt: TGTGCCAGCAGCCCACGCACACGAGACTACGAGCAGTACTTC

abundance: NA
v_gene: TRBV4-1
j_gene: TRBJ2-2
d_gene: NA
CDR3aa: CASSLGQYTGELFF
CDR3nt: TGCGCCAGCAGTCTTGGACAGTACACCGGGGAGCTGTTTTTT

abundance: many
v_gene: TRBV2
j_gene: TRBJ1-1
d_gene: NA
CDR3aa: CASSAALQGLTEAFF
CDR3nt: TGTGCCAGCAGTGCCGCCCTACAGGGACTTACTGAAGCTTTCTTT

abundance: many
v_gene: TRBV5-6
j_gene: TRBJ1-6
d_gene: NA
CDR3aa: CASSLAPRPLSPLHF
CDR3nt: TGTGCCAGCAGCTTGGCCCCCCGGCCTCTTTCACCCCTCCACTTT

abundance: many
v_gene: TRBV13
j_gene: TRBJ2-7
d_gene: NA
CDR3aa: CASSGPGWGEQYF
CDR3nt: TGTGCCAGCAGCGGGCCTGGGTGGGGCGAGCAGTACTTC

abundance: few
v_gene: TRBV6-1
j_gene: TRBJ1-1
d_gene: NA
CDR3aa: CASRFGGNTEAFF
CDR3nt: TGTGCCAGCAGATTTGGTGGGAACACTGAAGCTTTCTTT

abundance: many
v_gene: TRBV3-1
j_gene: TRBJ2-5
d_gene: TRBD2
CDR3aa: CASSPPGLGPLQETQYF
CDR3nt: TGTGCCAGCAGCCCGCCTGGACTAGGTCCCCTTCAAGAGACCCAGTACTTC

abundance: many
v_gene: TRBV11-3
j_gene: TRBJ2-2
d_gene: NA
CDR3aa: CASSLDMDGELFF
CDR3nt: TGTGCCAGCAGCTTAGATATGGACGGGGAGCTGTTTTTT

abundance: medium-sized
v_gene: TRBV28
j_gene: TRBJ1-6
d_gene: NA
CDR3aa: CASSYKRVSPLHF
CDR3nt: TGTGCCAGCAGTTACAAGAGGGTTTCACCCCTCCACTTT

abundance: many
v_gene: TRBV19
j_gene: TRBJ2-1
d_gene: NA
CDR3aa: CASSIREMRNEQFF
CDR3nt: TGTGCCAGTAGTATACGGGAGATGAGGAATGAGCAGTTCTTC

abundance: NA
v_gene: TRBV6-9
j_gene: TRBJ2-7
d_gene: NA
CDR3aa: CASNPRGQNHSYEQYF
CDR3nt: TGTGCCAGCAACCCAAGAGGGCAGAATCACTCCTACGAGCAGTACTTC